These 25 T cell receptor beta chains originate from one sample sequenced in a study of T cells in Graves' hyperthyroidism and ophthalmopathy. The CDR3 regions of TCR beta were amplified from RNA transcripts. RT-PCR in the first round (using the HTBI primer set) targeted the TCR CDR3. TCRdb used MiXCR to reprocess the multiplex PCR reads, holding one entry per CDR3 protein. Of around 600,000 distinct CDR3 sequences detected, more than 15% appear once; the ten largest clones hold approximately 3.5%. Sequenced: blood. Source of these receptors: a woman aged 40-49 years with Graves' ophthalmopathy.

CDR3 bases: TGTGCCAGCATGGAACAGCGCACTGAAGCTTTCTTT. Its protein is CASMEQRTEAFF. The gene calls are TRBV2 and TRBJ1-1, with D unclear. The CDR3 totals 12 residues. Germline CDR1 and CDR2: SNHLY and FYNNEI. Trimming removed 7 bases from V and 4 bases from J, with 10 bases in between.

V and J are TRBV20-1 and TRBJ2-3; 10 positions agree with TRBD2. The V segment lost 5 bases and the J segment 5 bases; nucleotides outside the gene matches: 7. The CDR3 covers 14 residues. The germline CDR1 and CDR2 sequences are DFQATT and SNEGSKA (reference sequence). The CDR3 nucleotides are TGCAGTGCTGCCCCCAGCGGGAGGGGAGATACGCAGTATTTT. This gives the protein CSAAPSGRGDTQYF.

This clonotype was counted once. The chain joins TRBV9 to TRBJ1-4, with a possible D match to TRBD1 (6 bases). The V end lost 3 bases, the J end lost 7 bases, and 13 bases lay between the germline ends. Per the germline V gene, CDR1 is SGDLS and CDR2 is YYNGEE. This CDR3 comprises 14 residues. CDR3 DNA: TGTGCCAGCAGCGCCCGGGGGCTTAGTGAAAAACTGTTTTTT. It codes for CASSARGLSEKLFF.

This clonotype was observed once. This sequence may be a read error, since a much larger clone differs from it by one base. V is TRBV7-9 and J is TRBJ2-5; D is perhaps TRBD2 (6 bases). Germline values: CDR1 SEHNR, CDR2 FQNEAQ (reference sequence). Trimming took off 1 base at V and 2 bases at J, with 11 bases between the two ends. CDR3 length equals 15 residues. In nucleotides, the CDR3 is TGTGCCAGCAGCTTAGTAGGAGGGGATCAAGAGACCCAGTACTTC. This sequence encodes CASSLVGGDQETQYF. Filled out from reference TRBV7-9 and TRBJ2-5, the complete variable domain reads DTGVSQNPRHKITKRGQNVTFRCDPISEHNRLYWYRQTLGQGPEFLTYFQNEAQLEKSRLLSDRFSAERPKGSFSTLEIQRTEQGDSAMYLCASSLVGGDQETQYFGPGTRLLVL.

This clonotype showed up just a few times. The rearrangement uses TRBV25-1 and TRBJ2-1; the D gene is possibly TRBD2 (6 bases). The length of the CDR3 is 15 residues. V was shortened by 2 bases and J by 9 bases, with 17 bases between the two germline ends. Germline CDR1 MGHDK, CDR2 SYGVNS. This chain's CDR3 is CASSEIEGGPGEQFF. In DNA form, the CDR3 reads TGTGCCAGCAGTGAAATCGAGGGAGGCCCCGGTGAGCAGTTCTTC. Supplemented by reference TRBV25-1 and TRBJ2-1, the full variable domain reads EADIYQTPRYLVIGTGKKITLECSQTMGHDKMYWYQQDPGMELHLIHYSYGVNSTEKGDLSSESTVSRIRTEHFPLTLESARPSHTSQYLCASSEIEGGPGEQFFGPGTRLTVL.

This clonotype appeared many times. CDR3 loop: CASSIYRDLSGSYNEQFF. CDR3 coding DNA: TGTGCCAGCAGCATCTACCGGGACCTCTCGGGCTCCTACAATGAGCAGTTCTTC. This chain joins TRBV7-8 and TRBJ2-1, with D perhaps matching TRBD1 or TRBD2 (5 bases each). Germline CDR1 reads SGHVS; CDR2 reads FQNEAQ. The CDR3 has 18 residues. Deletions cut 5 bases from V and 0 bases from J, with 20 bases between.

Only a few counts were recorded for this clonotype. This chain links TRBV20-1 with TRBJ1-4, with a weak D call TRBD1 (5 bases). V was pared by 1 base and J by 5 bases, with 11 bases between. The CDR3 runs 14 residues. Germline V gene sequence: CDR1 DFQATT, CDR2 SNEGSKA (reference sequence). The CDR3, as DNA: TGCAGTGCTAGAGGGGGCGCGGACAATGAAAAACTGTTTTTT. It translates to CSARGGADNEKLFF.

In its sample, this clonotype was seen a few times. CDR3 loop: CASSPGQGDAESQHF. The CDR3 coding sequence is TGTGCCAGCAGTCCCGGACAGGGGGACGCCGAGTCCCAGCATTTT. The rearrangement links TRBV7-9 to TRBJ1-5; TRBD1 agrees at 10 bases. Germline V gene sequence: CDR1 SEHNR, CDR2 FQNEAQ (reference sequence). This CDR3 spans 15 amino acids. With V trimmed by 6 bases and J by 11 bases, 13 bases remained unmatched.

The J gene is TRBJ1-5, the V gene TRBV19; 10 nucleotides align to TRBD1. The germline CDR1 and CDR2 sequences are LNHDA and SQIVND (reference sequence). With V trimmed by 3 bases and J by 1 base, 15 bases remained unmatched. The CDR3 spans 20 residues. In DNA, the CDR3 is TGTGCCAGTAGTATCAATCGCGCGGGACAGGGGTCTGGGAGCAATCAGCCCCAGCATTTT. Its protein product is CASSINRAGQGSGSNQPQHF.

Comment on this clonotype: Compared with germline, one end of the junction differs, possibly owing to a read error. CDR3 sequence reads: CASSLAEGGEAFF. The CDR3, as DNA: TGTGCTAGCAGCTTAGCGGAGGGGGGTGAAGCCTTCTTT. The chain links TRBV7-7 to TRBJ1-1, with D possibly matching TRBD1 (6 bases). This CDR3 comprises 13 residues. Per the germline V gene, CDR1 is SSHAT and CDR2 is FNYEAQ (reference sequence).

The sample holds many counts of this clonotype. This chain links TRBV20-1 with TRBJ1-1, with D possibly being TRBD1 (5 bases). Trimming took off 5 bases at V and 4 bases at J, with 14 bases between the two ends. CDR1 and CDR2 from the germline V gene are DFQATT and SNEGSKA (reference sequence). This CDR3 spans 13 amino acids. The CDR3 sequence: CSAHRQGATEAFF. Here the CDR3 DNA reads TGCAGTGCTCACCGCCAGGGCGCCACTGAAGCTTTCTTT.

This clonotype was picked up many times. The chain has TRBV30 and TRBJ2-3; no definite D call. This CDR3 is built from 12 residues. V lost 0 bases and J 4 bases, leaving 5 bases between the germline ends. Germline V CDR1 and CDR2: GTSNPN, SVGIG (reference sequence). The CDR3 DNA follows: TGTGCCTGGAGTGTACCGCCAGATACGCAGTATTTT. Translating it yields CAWSVPPDTQYF.

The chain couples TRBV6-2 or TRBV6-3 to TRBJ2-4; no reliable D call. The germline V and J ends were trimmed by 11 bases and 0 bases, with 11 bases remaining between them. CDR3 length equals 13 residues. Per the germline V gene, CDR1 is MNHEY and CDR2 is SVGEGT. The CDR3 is CASSTVAKNIQYF. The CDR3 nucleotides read TGTGCCTCCTCAACCGTAGCCAAAAACATTCAGTACTTC.

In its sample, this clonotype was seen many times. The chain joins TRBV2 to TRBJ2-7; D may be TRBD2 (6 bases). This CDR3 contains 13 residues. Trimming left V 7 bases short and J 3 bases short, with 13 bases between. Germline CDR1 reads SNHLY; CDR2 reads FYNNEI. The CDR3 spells CASTKGLIYEQYF. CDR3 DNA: TGTGCCAGCACTAAGGGACTTATCTACGAGCAGTACTTC.

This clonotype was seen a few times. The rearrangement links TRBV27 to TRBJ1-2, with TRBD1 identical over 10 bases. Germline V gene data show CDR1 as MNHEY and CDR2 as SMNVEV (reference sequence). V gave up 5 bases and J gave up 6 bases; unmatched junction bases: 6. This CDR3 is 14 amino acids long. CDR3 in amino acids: CASSQTGGTNGYTF. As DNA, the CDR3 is TGTGCCAGCAGTCAGACAGGGGGCACCAATGGCTACACCTTC.

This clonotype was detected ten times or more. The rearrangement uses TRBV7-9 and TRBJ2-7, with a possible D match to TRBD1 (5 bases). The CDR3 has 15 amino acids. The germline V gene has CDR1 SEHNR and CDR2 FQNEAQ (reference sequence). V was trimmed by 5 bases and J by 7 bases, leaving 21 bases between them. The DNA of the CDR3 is TGTGCCAGCAGCCCCCCCGCTGACTCCCGGACAGAGCAGTACTTC. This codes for CASSPPADSRTEQYF.

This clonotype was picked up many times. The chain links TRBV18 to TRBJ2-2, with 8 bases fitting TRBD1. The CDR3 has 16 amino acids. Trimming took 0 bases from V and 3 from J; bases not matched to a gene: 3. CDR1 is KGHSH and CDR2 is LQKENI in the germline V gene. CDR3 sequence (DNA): TGTGCCAGCTCACCACCTCAGGGGGCATACACCGGGGAGCTGTTTTTT. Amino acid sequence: CASSPPQGAYTGELFF.

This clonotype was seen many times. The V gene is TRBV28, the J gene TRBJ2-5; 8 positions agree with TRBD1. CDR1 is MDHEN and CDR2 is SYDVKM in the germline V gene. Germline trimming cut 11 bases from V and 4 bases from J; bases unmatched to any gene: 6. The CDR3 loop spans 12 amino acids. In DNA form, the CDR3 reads TGTGCCTCACAGACAGGGGTAGAGACCCAGTACTTC. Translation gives CASQTGVETQYF.

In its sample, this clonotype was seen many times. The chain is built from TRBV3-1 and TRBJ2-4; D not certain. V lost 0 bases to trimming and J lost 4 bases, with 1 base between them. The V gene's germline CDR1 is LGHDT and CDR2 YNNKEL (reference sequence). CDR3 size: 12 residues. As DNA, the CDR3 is TGTGCCAGCAGCCAAGAGAAAAACATTCAGTACTTC. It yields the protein CASSQEKNIQYF.

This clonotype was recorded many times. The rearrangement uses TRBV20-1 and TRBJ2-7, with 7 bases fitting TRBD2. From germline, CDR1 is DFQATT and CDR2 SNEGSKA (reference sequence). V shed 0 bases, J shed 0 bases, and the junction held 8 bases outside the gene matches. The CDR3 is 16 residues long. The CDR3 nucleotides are TGCAGTGCTAGAGATTGGGGAGCGGGGTTCTCCTACGAGCAGTACTTC. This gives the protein CSARDWGAGFSYEQYF.

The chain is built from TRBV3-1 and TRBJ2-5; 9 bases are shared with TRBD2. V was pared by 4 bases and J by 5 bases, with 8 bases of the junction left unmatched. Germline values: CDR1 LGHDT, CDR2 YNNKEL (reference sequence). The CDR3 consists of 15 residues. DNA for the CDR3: TGTGCCAGCAGCCGTAGCGGGGGTTTCGGTGAGACCCAGTACTTC. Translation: CASSRSGGFGETQYF.

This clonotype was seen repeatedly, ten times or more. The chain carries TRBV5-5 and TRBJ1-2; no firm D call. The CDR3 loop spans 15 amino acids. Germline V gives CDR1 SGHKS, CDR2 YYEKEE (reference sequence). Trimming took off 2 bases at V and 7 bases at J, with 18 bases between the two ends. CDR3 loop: CASSFPDRPSGGYTF. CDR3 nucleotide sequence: TGTGCCAGCAGCTTCCCGGACCGCCCTTCCGGTGGCTACACCTTC.

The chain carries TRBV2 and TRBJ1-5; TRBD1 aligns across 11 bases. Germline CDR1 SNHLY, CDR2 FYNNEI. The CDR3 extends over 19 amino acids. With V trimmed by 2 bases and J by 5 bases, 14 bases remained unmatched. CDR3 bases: TGTGCCAGCAGTGAATACTGGGACAGGGGGATTCAAGGGGATCAGCCCCAGCATTTT. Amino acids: CASSEYWDRGIQGDQPQHF.

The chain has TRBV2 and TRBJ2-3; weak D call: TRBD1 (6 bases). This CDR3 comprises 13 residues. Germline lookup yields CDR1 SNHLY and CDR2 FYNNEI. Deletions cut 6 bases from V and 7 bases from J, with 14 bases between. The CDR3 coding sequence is TGTGCCAGCAGCGTAGTAGGACAGAATACGCAGTATTTT. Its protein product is CASSVVGQNTQYF.

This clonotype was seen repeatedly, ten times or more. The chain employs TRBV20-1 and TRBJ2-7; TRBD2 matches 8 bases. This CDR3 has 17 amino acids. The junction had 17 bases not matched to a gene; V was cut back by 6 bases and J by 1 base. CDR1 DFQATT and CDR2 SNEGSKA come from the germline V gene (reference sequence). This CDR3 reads CSALSYPAGVGSYEQYF. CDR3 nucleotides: TGCAGTGCCCTCTCGTATCCAGCGGGAGTAGGTTCCTACGAGCAGTACTTC.